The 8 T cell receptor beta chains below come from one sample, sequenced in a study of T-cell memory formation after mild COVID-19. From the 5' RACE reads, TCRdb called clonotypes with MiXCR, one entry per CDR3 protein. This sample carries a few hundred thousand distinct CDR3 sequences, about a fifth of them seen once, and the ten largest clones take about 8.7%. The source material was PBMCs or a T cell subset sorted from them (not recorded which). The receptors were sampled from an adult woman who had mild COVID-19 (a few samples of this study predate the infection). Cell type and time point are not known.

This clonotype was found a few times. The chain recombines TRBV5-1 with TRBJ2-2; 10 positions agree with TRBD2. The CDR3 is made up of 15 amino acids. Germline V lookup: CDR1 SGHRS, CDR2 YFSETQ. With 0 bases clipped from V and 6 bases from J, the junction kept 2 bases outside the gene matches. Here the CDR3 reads CASSLVLAGAGELFF. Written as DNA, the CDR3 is TGCGCCAGCAGCTTGGTCCTAGCGGGAGCCGGGGAGCTGTTTTTT.

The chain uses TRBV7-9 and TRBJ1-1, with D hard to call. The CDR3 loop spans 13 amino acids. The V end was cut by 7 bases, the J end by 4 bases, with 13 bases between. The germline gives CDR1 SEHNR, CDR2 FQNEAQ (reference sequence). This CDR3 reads CASITGTFTEAFF. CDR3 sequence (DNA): TGTGCCAGCATTACGGGCACTTTCACTGAAGCTTTCTTT.

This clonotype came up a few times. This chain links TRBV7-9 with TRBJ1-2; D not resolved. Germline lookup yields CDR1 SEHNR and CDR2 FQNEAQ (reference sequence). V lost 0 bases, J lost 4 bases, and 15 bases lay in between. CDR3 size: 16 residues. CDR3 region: CASSLASESPGYGYTF. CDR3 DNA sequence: TGTGCCAGCAGCTTAGCGTCTGAATCCCCGGGCTATGGCTACACCTTC.

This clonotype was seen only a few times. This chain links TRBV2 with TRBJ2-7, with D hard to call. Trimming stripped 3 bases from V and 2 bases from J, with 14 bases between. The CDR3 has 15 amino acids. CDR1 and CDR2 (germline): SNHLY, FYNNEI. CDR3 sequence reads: CASSDGQQPAYEQYF. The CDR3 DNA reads TGTGCCAGCAGTGACGGGCAGCAGCCTGCCTACGAGCAGTACTTC.

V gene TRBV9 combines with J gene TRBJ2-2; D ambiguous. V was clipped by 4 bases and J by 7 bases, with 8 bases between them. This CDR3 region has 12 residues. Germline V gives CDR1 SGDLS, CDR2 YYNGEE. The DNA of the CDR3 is TGTGCCAGCAGCTCGGTGGTCGGGGAGCTGTTTTTT. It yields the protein CASSSVVGELFF.

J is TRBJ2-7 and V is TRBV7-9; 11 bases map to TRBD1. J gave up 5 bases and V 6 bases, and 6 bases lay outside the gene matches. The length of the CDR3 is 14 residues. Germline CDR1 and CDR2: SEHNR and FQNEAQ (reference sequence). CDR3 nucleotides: TGTGCCAGCAGAAAGGGACAGGGGGACAACGAGCAGTACTTC. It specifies CASRKGQGDNEQYF.

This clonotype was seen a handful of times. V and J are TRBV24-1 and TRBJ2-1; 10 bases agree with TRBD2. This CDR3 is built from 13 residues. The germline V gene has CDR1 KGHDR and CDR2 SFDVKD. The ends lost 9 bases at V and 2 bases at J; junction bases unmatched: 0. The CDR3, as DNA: TGTGCCACCGGGACTAGCGCCTACAATGAGCAGTTCTTC. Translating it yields CATGTSAYNEQFF.

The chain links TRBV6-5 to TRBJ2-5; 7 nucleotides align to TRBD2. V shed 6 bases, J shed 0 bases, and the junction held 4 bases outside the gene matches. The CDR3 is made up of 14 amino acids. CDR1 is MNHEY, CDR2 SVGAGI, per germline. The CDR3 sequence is CASRLAVYQETQYF. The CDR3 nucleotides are TGTGCCAGCAGGCTAGCGGTTTACCAAGAGACCCAGTACTTC.